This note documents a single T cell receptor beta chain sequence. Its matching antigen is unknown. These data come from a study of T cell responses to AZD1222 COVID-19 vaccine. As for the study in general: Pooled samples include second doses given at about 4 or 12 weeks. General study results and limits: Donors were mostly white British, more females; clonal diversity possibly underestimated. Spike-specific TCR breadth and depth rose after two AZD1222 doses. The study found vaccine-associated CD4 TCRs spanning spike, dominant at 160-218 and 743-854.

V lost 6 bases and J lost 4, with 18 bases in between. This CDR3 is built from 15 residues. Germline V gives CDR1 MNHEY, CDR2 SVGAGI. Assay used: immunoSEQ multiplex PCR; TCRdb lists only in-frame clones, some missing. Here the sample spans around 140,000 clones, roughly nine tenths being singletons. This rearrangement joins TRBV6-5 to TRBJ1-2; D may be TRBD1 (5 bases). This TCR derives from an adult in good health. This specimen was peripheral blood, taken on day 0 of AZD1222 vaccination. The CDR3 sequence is CASSPMTRVAYGYTF. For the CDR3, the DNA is TGTGCCAGCAGCCCCATGACCAGGGTAGCCTATGGCTACACCTTC.